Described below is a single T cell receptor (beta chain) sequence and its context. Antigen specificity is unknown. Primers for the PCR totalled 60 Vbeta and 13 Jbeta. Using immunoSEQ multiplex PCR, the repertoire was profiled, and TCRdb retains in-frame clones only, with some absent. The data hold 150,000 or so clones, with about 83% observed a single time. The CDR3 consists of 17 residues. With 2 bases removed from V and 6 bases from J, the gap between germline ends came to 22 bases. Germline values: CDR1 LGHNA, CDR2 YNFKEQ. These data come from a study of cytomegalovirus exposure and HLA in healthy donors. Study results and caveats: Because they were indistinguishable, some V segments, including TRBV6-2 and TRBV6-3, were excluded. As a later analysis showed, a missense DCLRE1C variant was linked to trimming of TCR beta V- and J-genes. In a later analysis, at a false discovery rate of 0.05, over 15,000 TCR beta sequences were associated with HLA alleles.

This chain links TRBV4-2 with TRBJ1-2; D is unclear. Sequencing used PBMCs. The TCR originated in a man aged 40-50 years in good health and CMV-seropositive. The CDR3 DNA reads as TGTGCCAGCAGCCAACGGCCCGGTTTAAACGGGTTTGATGGCTACACCTTC. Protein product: CASSQRPGLNGFDGYTF.